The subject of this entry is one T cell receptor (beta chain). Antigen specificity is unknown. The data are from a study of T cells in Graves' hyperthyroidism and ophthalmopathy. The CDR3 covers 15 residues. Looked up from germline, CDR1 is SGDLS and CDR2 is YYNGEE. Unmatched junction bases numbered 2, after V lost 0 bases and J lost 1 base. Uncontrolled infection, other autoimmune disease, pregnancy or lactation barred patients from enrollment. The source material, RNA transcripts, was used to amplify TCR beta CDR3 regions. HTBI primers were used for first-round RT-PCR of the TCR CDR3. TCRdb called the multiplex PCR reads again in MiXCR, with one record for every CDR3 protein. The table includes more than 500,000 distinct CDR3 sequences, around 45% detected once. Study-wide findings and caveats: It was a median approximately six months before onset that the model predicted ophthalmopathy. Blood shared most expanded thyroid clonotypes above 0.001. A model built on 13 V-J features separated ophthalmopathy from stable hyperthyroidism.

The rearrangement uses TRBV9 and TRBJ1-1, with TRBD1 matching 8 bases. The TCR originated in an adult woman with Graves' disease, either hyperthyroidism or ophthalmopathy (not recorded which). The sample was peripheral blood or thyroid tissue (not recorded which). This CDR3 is CASSVGTGRNTEAFF. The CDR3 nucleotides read TGTGCCAGCAGCGTAGGGACAGGGAGGAACACTGAAGCTTTCTTT.